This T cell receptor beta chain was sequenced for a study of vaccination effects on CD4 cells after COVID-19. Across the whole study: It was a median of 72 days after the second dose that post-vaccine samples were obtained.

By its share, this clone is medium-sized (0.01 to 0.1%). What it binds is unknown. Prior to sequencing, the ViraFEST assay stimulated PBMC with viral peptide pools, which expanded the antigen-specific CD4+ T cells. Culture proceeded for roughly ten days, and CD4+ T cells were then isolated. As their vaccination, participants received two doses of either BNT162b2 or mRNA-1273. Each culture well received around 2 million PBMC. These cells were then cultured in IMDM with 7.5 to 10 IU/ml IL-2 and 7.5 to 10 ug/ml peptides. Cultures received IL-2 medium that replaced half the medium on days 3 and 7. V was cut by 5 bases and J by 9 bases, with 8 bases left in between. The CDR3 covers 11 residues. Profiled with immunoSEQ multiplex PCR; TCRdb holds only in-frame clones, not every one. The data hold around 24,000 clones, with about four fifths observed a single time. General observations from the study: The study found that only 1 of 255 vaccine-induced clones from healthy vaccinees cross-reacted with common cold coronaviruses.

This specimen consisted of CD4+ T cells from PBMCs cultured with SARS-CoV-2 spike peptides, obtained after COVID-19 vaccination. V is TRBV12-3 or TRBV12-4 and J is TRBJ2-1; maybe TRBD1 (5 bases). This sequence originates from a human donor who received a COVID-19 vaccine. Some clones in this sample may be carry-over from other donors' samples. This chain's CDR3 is CASSRGVEQFF. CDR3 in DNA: TGTGCCAGCAGTAGGGGTGTTGAGCAGTTCTTC.